What follows are 17 T cell receptor beta chains derived from one specimen sequenced in a study of OX40 agonist ivuxolimab in advanced cancers. Repertoires were generated with immunoSEQ multiplex PCR, while TCRdb's copy carries only in-frame clones and drops some. The sample consists of tens of thousands of clones, over 75% of them appearing once. The specimen was CD4+ or CD8+ T cells sorted from blood, collected in a trial of the OX40 agonist ivuxolimab. These receptors came from an adult with an advanced solid tumor such as melanoma, head and neck, liver or kidney cancer.

This clone is medium-sized in the sample. The chain links TRBV10-3 to TRBJ1-2; D uncertain. V shed 3 bases and J shed 7 bases, with 15 bases lying between them. This CDR3 contains 14 residues. In germline, CDR1 is ENHRY, CDR2 SYGVKD. DNA of the CDR3: TGTGCCATCAGTGATTTAGAGGGCGCAGGTGGCTACACCTTC. Its protein product is CAISDLEGAGGYTF.

The chain carries TRBV28 and TRBJ1-6, with D perhaps TRBD1 (5 bases). From germline, CDR1 is MDHEN and CDR2 SYDVKM. The V gene lost 6 bases and the J gene lost 2 bases, with 8 bases spanning the gap. The CDR3 extends over 14 amino acids. CDR3 nucleotide sequence: TGTGCCAGCAGGGGGGTTACCTATAATTCACCCCTCCACTTT. Translated, it gives CASRGVTYNSPLHF.

The chain links TRBV10-3 to TRBJ1-3; D is perhaps TRBD1 (6 bases). Germline-derived CDR1 and CDR2 are ENHRY and SYGVKD. CDR3 length: 14 amino acids. With 10 bases removed from V and 1 base from J, the gap between germline ends came to 14 bases. For the CDR3, the DNA is TGTGCCACAAAAACAGGGACGTCTGGAAACACCATATATTTT. This gives the protein CATKTGTSGNTIYF.

This clone was observed a handful of times. This chain uses TRBV7-9 with TRBJ1-1; maybe TRBD1 (5 bases). The CDR3 is made up of 13 amino acids. V was pared by 5 bases and J by 5 bases, with 12 bases between. The V gene's germline CDR1 is SEHNR and CDR2 FQNEAQ (reference sequence). The DNA for the CDR3 is TGTGCCAGCAGCGCCGACGGGGGGACTGAAGCTTTCTTT. The encoded protein is CASSADGGTEAFF.

The chain recombines TRBV20-1 with TRBJ2-7; weak D call: TRBD1 (5 bases). Trimming took off 5 bases at V and 3 bases at J, with 8 bases between the two ends. The CDR3 covers 11 residues. Germline V gives CDR1 DFQATT, CDR2 SNEGSKA (reference sequence). CDR3 nucleotides: TGCAGTGCTGGACACAGCTACGAGCAGTACGTC. Protein: CSAGHSYEQYV.

The chain employs TRBV7-9 and TRBJ2-1; 9 bases are a match to TRBD1. CDR1 is SEHNR, CDR2 FQNEAQ, per germline (reference sequence). J gave up 8 bases and V 2 bases, and 10 bases lay outside the gene matches. The CDR3 is 16 residues long. CDR3 region: CASSLLPGQGRDEQFF. The CDR3 nucleotides read TGTGCCAGCAGCTTACTACCGGGACAGGGACGGGATGAGCAGTTCTTC. Full variable domain (outside the CDR3, taken from reference TRBV7-9 and TRBJ2-1): DTGVSQNPRHKITKRGQNVTFRCDPISEHNRLYWYRQTLGQGPEFLTYFQNEAQLEKSRLLSDRFSAERPKGSFSTLEIQRTEQGDSAMYLCASSLLPGQGRDEQFFGPGTRLTVL.

V gene TRBV5-1 combines with J gene TRBJ2-7, with D uncertain. The germline V gene has CDR1 SGHRS and CDR2 YFSETQ. Trimming took 6 bases from V and 4 from J, leaving 14 bases between them. The CDR3 has 13 residues. CDR3 nucleotides: TGCGCCAGCAATCTCCAGCAATGGTACGAGCAGTACGTC. Translation gives CASNLQQWYEQYV.

The chain carries TRBV10-2 and TRBJ2-1; possibly TRBD2 for D (6 bases). This CDR3 spans 12 amino acids. CDR1 is WSHSY and CDR2 is SAAADI in the germline V gene. The V gene lost 2 bases and the J gene lost 10 bases, with 9 bases spanning the gap. The CDR3 protein is CASSETSIEQFF. CDR3 coding DNA: TGCGCCAGCAGTGAGACTAGCATCGAGCAGTTCTTC.

This clone showed up just once. The chain recombines TRBV27 with TRBJ2-2; 7 nucleotides line up with TRBD1. Per the germline V gene, CDR1 is MNHEY and CDR2 is SMNVEV (reference sequence). The CDR3 sequence is 15 residues long. J was trimmed by 0 bases and V by 6 bases; bases with no gene match: 4. The CDR3 sequence is CASRQTGTNTGELFF. The CDR3 region has the DNA TGTGCCAGCAGGCAGACAGGGACGAACACCGGGGAGCTGTTTTTT.

The genes are TRBV2 and TRBJ1-5; 7 bases match TRBD1. V lost 3 bases to trimming and J lost 5 bases; unmatched junction nucleotides: 7. Germline assignment: CDR1 SNHLY and CDR2 FYNNEI. The CDR3 length is 15 residues. Here the CDR3 reads CASSEDRLSDQPQHF. CDR3 DNA: TGTGCCAGCAGTGAGGACAGGTTAAGCGATCAGCCCCAGCATTTT.

This chain connects TRBV5-1 to TRBJ2-7; 11 bases are shared with TRBD1. The CDR3 runs to 15 residues. V lost 4 bases, J lost 4 bases, and 7 bases stayed unmatched. Germline V CDR1 and CDR2: SGHRS, YFSETQ. The CDR3 DNA is TGCGCCAGCAGCGAAGGACAGGGGGCATTGTACGAGCAGTACTTC. Translating it yields CASSEGQGALYEQYF. Full variable domain (missing parts from reference TRBV5-1 and TRBJ2-7): KAGVTQTPRYLIKTRGQQVTLSCSPISGHRSVSWYQQTPGQGLQFLFEYFSETQRNKGNFPGRFSGRQFSNSRSEMNVSTLELGDSALYLCASSEGQGALYEQYFGPGTRLTVT.

The chain carries TRBV15 and TRBJ2-5, with D possibly matching TRBD2 (6 bases). CDR1 and CDR2 (germline): LNHNV, YYDKDF (reference sequence). The length of the CDR3 is 15 residues. V lost 1 base and J lost 1, with 10 bases in between. CDR3 sequence: CATSRVREIQETQYF. In DNA form, the CDR3 reads TGTGCCACCAGCAGAGTTCGGGAGATCCAAGAGACCCAGTACTTC.

This rearrangement joins TRBV7-7 to TRBJ2-5; TRBD2 matches 7 bases. CDR1 SSHAT and CDR2 FNYEAQ come from the germline V gene (reference sequence). This CDR3 has 13 amino acids. The junction had 5 bases not matched to a gene; V was cut back by 5 bases and J by 5 bases. The CDR3 DNA is TGTGCCAGCAGCCCTAGCGGAGAGGAGACCCAGTACTTC. It is translated as CASSPSGEETQYF.

The chain couples TRBV18 to TRBJ2-1, with 7 bases identical to TRBD2. The junction had 4 bases not matched to a gene; V was cut back by 4 bases and J by 7 bases. Germline loops: CDR1 KGHSH, CDR2 LQKENI. The CDR3 is made up of 13 amino acids. CDR3 in amino acids: CASSLREANEQFF. CDR3 coding DNA: TGTGCCAGCTCACTCCGGGAGGCGAATGAGCAGTTCTTC.

The J gene is TRBJ1-2, the V gene TRBV6-6; TRBD1 matches 9 bases. The CDR3 is 15 residues long. Germline V gives CDR1 MNHNY, CDR2 SVGAGI (reference sequence). V trimming: 8 bases; J trimming: 4 bases; junction bases outside the gene matches: 11. CDR3 residues: CASARSGQGSYGYTF. The CDR3 coding sequence is TGTGCCAGCGCGCGCTCGGGACAGGGTTCCTATGGCTACACCTTC.

The chain has TRBV7-8 and TRBJ2-1; TRBD2 matches at 8 bases. Germline V gene lookup returns CDR1 SGHVS and CDR2 FQNEAQ. V lost 5 bases to trimming and J lost 4 bases; unmatched junction nucleotides: 22. The CDR3 sequence is 20 residues long. CDR3 in amino acids: CASSPVASGGSYPRYNEQFF. The DNA of the CDR3 is TGTGCCAGCAGCCCAGTAGCCAGCGGGGGTTCCTACCCAAGATACAATGAGCAGTTCTTC. Using reference TRBV7-8 and TRBJ2-1 for the parts outside the CDR3, the full variable domain is GAGVSQSPRYKVAKRGQDVALRCDPISGHVSLFWYQQALGQGPEFLTYFQNEAQLDKSGLPSDRFFAERPEGSVSTLKIQRTQQEDSAVYLCASSPVASGGSYPRYNEQFFGPGTRLTVL.

This rearrangement joins TRBV21-1 to TRBJ1-3; the D segment call TRBD1 is taken from the table without a DNA check. TRBV21-1 is a known pseudogene. The CDR3 spans 18 residues. The CDR3 nucleotides are TGTGCCATTCGACTAGGGACAGGGCCCTTGGGCTCTGGAAACACCATATATTTT. Protein: CAIRLGTGPLGSGNTIYF.